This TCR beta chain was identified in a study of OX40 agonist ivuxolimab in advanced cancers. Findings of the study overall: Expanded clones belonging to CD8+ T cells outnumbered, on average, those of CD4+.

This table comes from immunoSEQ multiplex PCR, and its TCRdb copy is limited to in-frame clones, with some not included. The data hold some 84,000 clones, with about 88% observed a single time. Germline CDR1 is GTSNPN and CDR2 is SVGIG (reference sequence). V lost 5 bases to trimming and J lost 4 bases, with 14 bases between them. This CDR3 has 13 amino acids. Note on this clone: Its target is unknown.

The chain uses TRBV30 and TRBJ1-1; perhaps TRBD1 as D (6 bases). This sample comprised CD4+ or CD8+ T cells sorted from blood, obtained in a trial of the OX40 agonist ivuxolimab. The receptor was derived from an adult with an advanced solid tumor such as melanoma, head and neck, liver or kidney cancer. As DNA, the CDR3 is TGTGCCTGGGAATGGGGGCTTGGCACTGAAGCTTTCTTT. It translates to CAWEWGLGTEAFF.